The present TCR beta chain was sequenced within a study of early T cells in non-severe SARS-CoV-2 infection. Looking at the study overall: Chains from this unsorted whole-blood bulk RNA could not be paired. Study-level results: Lookups in VDJdb leaned toward anti-spike CD8 responses and missed private and CD4 specificities.

CDR3 size: 13 residues. The germline gives CDR1 MDHEN, CDR2 SYDVKM. With 5 bases removed from V and 6 bases from J, the gap between germline ends came to 13 bases. The protocol attached unique molecular identifiers to individual cDNA molecules. In TCRdb, the 5' RACE reads were re-called with MiXCR into one record per CDR3 protein. The profile shows about 76,000 distinct CDR3 sequences, approximately 12% of them singletons. The table lists this clonotype with a few counts. The antigen remains undetermined. J is TRBJ1-2 and V is TRBV28; D gene uncertain. The origin of this receptor is an adult who was a healthcare worker with PCR-confirmed SARS-CoV-2 infection or an uninfected control (not recorded which). Material: whole blood. The CDR3 here is CASSLRGNNGYTF. The CDR3 region has the DNA TGTGCCAGCAGTCTTCGCGGGAATAATGGCTACACCTTC.